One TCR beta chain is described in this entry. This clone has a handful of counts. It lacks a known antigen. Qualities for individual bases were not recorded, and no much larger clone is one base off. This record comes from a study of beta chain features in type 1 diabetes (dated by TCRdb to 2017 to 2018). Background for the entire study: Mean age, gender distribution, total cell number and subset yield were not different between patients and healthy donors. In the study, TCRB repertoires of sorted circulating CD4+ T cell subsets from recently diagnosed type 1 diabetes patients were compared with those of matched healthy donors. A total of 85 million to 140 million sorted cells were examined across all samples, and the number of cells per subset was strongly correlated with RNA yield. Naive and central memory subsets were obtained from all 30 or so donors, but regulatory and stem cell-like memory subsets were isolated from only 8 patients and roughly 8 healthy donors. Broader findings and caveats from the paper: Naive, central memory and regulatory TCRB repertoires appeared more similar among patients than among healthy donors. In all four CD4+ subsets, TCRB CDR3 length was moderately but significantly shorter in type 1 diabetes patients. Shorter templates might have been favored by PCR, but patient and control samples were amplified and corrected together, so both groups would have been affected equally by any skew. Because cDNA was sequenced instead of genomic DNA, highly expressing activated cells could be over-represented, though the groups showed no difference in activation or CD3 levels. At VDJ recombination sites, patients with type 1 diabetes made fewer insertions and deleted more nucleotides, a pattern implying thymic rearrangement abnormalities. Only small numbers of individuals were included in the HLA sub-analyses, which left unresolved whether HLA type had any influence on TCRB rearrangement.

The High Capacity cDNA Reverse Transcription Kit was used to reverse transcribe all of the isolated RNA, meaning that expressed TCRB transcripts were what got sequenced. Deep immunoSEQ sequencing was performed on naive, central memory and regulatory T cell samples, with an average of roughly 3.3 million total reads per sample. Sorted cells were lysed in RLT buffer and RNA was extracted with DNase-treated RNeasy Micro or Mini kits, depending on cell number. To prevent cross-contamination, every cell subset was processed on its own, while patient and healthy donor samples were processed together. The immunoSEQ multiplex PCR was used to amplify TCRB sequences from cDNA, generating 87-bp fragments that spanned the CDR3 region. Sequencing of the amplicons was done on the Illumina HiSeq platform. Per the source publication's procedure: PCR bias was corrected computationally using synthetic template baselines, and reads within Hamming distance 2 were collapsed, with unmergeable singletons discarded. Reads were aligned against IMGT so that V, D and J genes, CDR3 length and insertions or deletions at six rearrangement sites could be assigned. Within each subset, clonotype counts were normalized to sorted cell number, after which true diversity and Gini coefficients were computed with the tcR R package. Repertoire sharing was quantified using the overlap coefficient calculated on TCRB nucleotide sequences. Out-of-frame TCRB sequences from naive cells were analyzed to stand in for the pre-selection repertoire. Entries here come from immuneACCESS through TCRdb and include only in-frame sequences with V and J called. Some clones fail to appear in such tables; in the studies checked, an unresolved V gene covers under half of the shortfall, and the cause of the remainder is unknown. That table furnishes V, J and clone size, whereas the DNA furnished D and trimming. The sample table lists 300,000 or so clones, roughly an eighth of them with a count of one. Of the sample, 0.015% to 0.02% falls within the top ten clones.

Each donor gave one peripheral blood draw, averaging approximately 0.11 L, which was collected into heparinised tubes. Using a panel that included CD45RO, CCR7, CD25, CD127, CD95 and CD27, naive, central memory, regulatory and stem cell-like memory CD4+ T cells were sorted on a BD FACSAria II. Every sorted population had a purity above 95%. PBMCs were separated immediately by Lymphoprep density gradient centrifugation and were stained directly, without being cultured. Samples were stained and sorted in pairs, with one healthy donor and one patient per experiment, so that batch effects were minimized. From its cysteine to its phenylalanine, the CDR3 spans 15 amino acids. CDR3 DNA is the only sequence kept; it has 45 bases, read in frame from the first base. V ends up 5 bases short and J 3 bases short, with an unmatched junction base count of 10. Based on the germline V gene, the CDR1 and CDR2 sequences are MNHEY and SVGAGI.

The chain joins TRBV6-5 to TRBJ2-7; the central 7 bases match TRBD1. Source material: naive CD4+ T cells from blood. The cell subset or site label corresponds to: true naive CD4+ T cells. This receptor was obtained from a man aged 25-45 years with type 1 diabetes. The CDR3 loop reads CASSARGTADYEQYF. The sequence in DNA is TGTGCCAGCAGTGCGAGGGGGACAGCGGACTACGAGCAGTACTTC.